This T cell receptor (beta chain) was documented in a study of cytomegalovirus exposure and HLA in healthy donors. The wider study: Out of 398 genotyped donors, about 80% belonged to the Caucasian-associated ancestry cluster. Broader study findings: Highly shared sequence variants in one cluster were likely a sequencing artifact.

Comments on this clone: The antigen is unknown.

CDR1 MNHEY and CDR2 SMNVEV come from the germline V gene (reference sequence). The CDR3 totals 16 residues. The ends were cut back, 0 bases at V and 0 bases at J, with 12 bases in the middle. Primers: 60 Vbeta forward and 13 Jbeta reverse. This table comes from immunoSEQ multiplex PCR, and its TCRdb copy is limited to in-frame clones, with some not included. The data contain roughly 180,000 clones, approximately 84% of them singletons. What was sequenced was PBMCs. V is TRBV27 and J is TRBJ2-7; the D is unclear. This receptor was taken from a boy aged 5-17 years in good health and CMV-seronegative. CDR3 region: CASSLSITAHSYEQYF. The CDR3 coding sequence is TGTGCCAGCAGTTTATCTATTACTGCCCACTCCTACGAGCAGTACTTC.